The T cell receptor (beta chain) under discussion was sequenced for a study of blood T cell repertoires in COVID-19. The CDR3 runs to 15 residues. Germline-derived CDR1 and CDR2 are SNHLY and FYNNEI. V trimming: 6 bases; J trimming: 6 bases; junction bases outside the gene matches: 7. Profiling relied on immunoSEQ multiplex PCR, and the TCRdb table lists in-frame clones only, not all of them. The data hold 360,000 or so clones, with around 90% observed a single time. The receptor was isolated from an older woman with COVID-19, enrolled during active disease. This chain links TRBV2 with TRBJ2-2; 10 bases match TRBD1. The sequencing sample was made of peripheral blood. The CDR3 sequence is CASREGQGKAGELFF. CDR3 DNA: TGTGCCAGCAGGGAGGGACAGGGGAAAGCCGGGGAGCTGTTTTTT.